The rows below give T cell receptor beta chains drawn from one sample of a study of T-cell memory formation after mild COVID-19. TCRdb recomputed calls from the 5' RACE reads with MiXCR, one row per CDR3 protein. There are 250,000 to 350,000 distinct CDR3 sequences in the sample; about 17% occur only once, and 20% to 25% lies in the top ten. The material sequenced was PBMCs or a T cell subset sorted from them (not recorded which). These receptors all come from a man between 18 and 35 years old who had mild COVID-19 (a few samples of this study predate the infection). Cell type and time point are not known. The CDR3 runs from the conserved cysteine through the conserved F or W. Fields, in order: V gene, clone size, J gene, D gene, CDR3 DNA, CDR3 protein. D genes are given only for firm matches. Rows may omit the clone size; those that give it use once, few, many or a size class.

TRBV2,NA,TRBJ2-1,TRBD2,TGTGCCAGCGAGAGGGAGGGGCCCAATGAGCAGTTCTTC,CASEREGPNEQFF
TRBV11-2,many,TRBJ1-3,NA,TGTGCCAGCAGCCGAAACCCCAAGGGCCTCTCTGGAAACACCATATATTTT,CASSRNPKGLSGNTIYF
TRBV2,many,TRBJ2-3,TRBD2,TGTGCCAGCAGCCCCAATAGCGGGGGGGCCGGTACGCAGTATTTT,CASSPNSGGAGTQYF
TRBV7-9,NA,TRBJ2-1,TRBD1,TGTGCCAGCAGCTTTCGGGACAGGGGAAATGAGCAGTTCTTC,CASSFRDRGNEQFF
TRBV12-3/TRBV12-4,NA,TRBJ1-5,NA,TGTGCCAGCAGTTTTGAGGTTAGCAATCAGCCCCAGCATTTT,CASSFEVSNQPQHF
TRBV5-1,few,TRBJ2-3,TRBD2,TGCGCCAGCAGCTTGGTGCCGGGGGGAAGCACAGATACGCAGTATTTT,CASSLVPGGSTDTQYF
TRBV11-2,few,TRBJ1-1,TRBD1,TGTGCCAGCAGCTTAAGGCCGACAGGGGAAGCTTTCTTT,CASSLRPTGEAFF
TRBV29-1,NA,TRBJ2-3,TRBD2,TGCAGCGTTAGCGGGGCGTCTATGGATACGCAGTATTTT,CSVSGASMDTQYF
TRBV7-2,NA,TRBJ2-5,TRBD2,TGTGCCAGCGGAAGCGGGGGGGCCCGTGAGACCCAGTACTTC,CASGSGGARETQYF
TRBV20-1,few,TRBJ2-2,TRBD2,TGCAGTGCTACCTGGACTAGCGCCGGGGAGCTGTTTTTT,CSATWTSAGELFF
TRBV7-2,few,TRBJ1-5,NA,TGTGCCAGCAGCCGAGGGTGGCGCAATCAGCCCCAGCATTTT,CASSRGWRNQPQHF
TRBV6-2/TRBV6-3,few,TRBJ2-1,TRBD1,TGTGCCAGCAGTGGCGGGACAGGGGGCTATGAGCAGTTCTTC,CASSGGTGGYEQFF
TRBV29-1,NA,TRBJ2-3,TRBD2,TGCAGCGTTGTATGGACTAGCGGGACCACAGATACGCAGTATTTT,CSVVWTSGTTDTQYF
TRBV4-3,NA,TRBJ2-3,NA,TGCGCCAGCAGCCAAGGCGCCCAGCTGACAGATACGCAGTATTTT,CASSQGAQLTDTQYF
TRBV7-2,NA,TRBJ2-2,TRBD1,TGTGCCAGCAGCTTAGAGGGCCCCCCAGGGGGCCTTTTCGAGCTGTTTTTT,CASSLEGPPGGLFELFF
TRBV29-1,NA,TRBJ1-5,NA,TGCAGCGTTGCAATGGACAGCAATCAGCCCCAGCATTTT,CSVAMDSNQPQHF
TRBV6-5,many,TRBJ2-3,NA,TGTGCCAGCACCGGGACTCGAGATACGCAGTATTTT,CASTGTRDTQYF
TRBV12-3/TRBV12-4,many,TRBJ2-3,TRBD1,TGTGCCAGCAGAACCACAGGGGGCGTAACAGATACGCAGTATTTT,CASRTTGGVTDTQYF
TRBV30,NA,TRBJ1-1,NA,TGTGCCTGGGATCGTGGGAACACTGAAGCTTTCTTT,CAWDRGNTEAFF
TRBV7-2,few,TRBJ2-2,NA,TGTGCCAGCAGCAAGGACAGATTGAACACCGGGGAGCTGTTTTTT,CASSKDRLNTGELFF